This entry lists 12 T cell receptor beta chains sequenced from one sample in a study of identical twins. TCRdb independently ran MiXCR on the 5' RACE reads; one entry per CDR3 protein. The data show a few hundred thousand distinct CDR3 sequences, approximately 9.1% seen once. Material: naive T cells sorted from blood. The receptors shown here come from a woman between 45 and 60 years old in good health.

The rearrangement joins TRBV7-9 to TRBJ2-7, with TRBD1 matching 8 bases. Germline CDR1 is SEHNR and CDR2 is FQNEAQ (reference sequence). With 4 bases clipped from V and 6 bases from J, the junction kept 8 bases outside the gene matches. This CDR3 is built from 14 residues. Here the CDR3 DNA reads TGTGCCAGCAGCTCCGGGACAGGCCACGGCGAGCAGTACGTC. It translates to CASSSGTGHGEQYV.

The table lists this clonotype with a count of one. Likely a read error: the CDR3 ends without its conserved phenylalanine or tryptophan. V usage is TRBV20-1 and J usage is TRBJ2-3; 11 bases line up with TRBD2. Germline lookup yields CDR1 DFQATT and CDR2 SNEGSKA (reference sequence). Losses at the gene ends were 5 bases for V and 2 bases for J; bases not matched to a gene: 9. The length of the CDR3 is 16 residues. The CDR3 is CSAQSKTSGITDTQYC. The CDR3 nucleotides read TGCAGTGCTCAGTCTAAGACTAGCGGGATCACAGATACGCAGTATTGT.

This clonotype was picked up a small number of times. The V gene is TRBV19, the J gene TRBJ2-1, with D tentatively TRBD2 (5 bases). Germline assignment: CDR1 LNHDA and CDR2 SQIVND (reference sequence). This CDR3 contains 17 residues. V dropped 1 base and J dropped 3 bases, with 16 bases sitting between them. This CDR3 reads CASSIVANGKYYNEQFF. The CDR3 DNA sequence: TGTGCCAGTAGTATAGTGGCGAACGGGAAATACTACAATGAGCAGTTCTTC.

A few counts support this clonotype. This sequence joins TRBV19 and TRBJ2-5; a weak D match, TRBD1 (6 bases). This CDR3 region has 15 residues. Between the trimmed V and J ends, which lost 3 bases and 0 bases, there was a span of 11 bases. Germline CDR1 LNHDA, CDR2 SQIVND (reference sequence). The CDR3: CASSMTGWYQETQYF. DNA of the CDR3: TGTGCCAGTAGTATGACAGGCTGGTACCAAGAGACCCAGTACTTC.

This clonotype has at least ten counts. V gene TRBV5-1 combines with J gene TRBJ2-7; 7 nucleotides align to TRBD2. Germline CDR1 is SGHRS and CDR2 is YFSETQ. The CDR3 totals 14 residues. V shed 0 bases, J shed 3 bases, and the junction held 3 bases outside the gene matches. CDR3 sequence: CASSLGLADYEQYF. The CDR3 DNA reads TGCGCCAGCAGCTTGGGACTAGCCGACTACGAGCAGTACTTC.

The V and J genes are TRBV18 and TRBJ2-7; D not certain. This CDR3 has 13 residues. V was pared by 1 base and J by 4 bases, with 8 bases between. Germline V CDR1 and CDR2: KGHSH, LQKENI. The CDR3 protein is CASSPRPSYEQYF. For the CDR3, the DNA is TGTGCCAGCTCACCACGACCATCTTACGAGCAGTACTTC.

The J gene is TRBJ2-3, the V gene TRBV20-1, with 11 bases fitting TRBD1. CDR3 size: 17 residues. The J segment lost 3 bases and the V segment lost 0 bases, leaving 8 bases of the junction unmatched. From germline, CDR1 is DFQATT and CDR2 SNEGSKA (reference sequence). In nucleotides, the CDR3 is TGCAGTGCTAGAGATCTCGTGGGGACAGGGGGGACAGATACGCAGTATTTT. As protein: CSARDLVGTGGTDTQYF.

This clonotype was counted a few times. The chain carries TRBV18 and TRBJ1-1; 7 nucleotides line up with TRBD1. The germline gives CDR1 KGHSH, CDR2 LQKENI. V trimming: 2 bases; J trimming: 7 bases; junction bases outside the gene matches: 10. CDR3 length: 15 residues. This chain's CDR3 is CASSPSTGAYGEAFF. CDR3 DNA sequence: TGTGCCAGCTCACCATCCACAGGGGCTTACGGTGAAGCTTTCTTT. Complete variable domain (other parts from reference TRBV18 and TRBJ1-1): NAGVMQNPRHLVRRRGQEARLRCSPMKGHSHVYWYRQLPEEGLKFMVYLQKENIIDESGMPKERFSAEFPKEGPSILRIQQVVRGDSAAYFCASSPSTGAYGEAFFGQGTRLTVV.

In its sample, this clonotype was seen many times. The chain employs TRBV20-1 and TRBJ1-2, with a tentative D call TRBD1 (5 bases). Germline V lookup: CDR1 DFQATT, CDR2 SNEGSKA (reference sequence). The CDR3 is 14 amino acids. Trimming removed 0 bases from V and 8 bases from J, with 16 bases in between. The CDR3 nucleotides are TGCAGTGCTAGAGAGATGGGGCCCTTAAGCGGCTACACCTTC. Protein sequence: CSAREMGPLSGYTF.

There are a few counts of this clonotype. The V call is TRBV29-1, the J call TRBJ2-2; TRBD1 might be the D (6 bases). The length of the CDR3 is 13 residues. Germline CDR1 is SQVTM and CDR2 is ANQGSEA. V was trimmed by 7 bases and J by 7 bases, leaving 16 bases between them. The CDR3 DNA is TGCAGCGCCCTGACAGGAAAAAACGGGGAGCTGTTTTTT. Translating it yields CSALTGKNGELFF.

The chain is built from TRBV20-1 and TRBJ2-3; D gene unclear. Germline V lookup: CDR1 DFQATT, CDR2 SNEGSKA (reference sequence). Trimming removed 6 bases from V and 6 bases from J, with 16 bases in between. The CDR3 runs to 13 residues. The CDR3 sequence: CSATQVVRDTQYF. CDR3 DNA: TGCAGTGCGACTCAAGTAGTACGGGATACGCAGTATTTT.

A few counts support this clonotype. V usage is TRBV29-1 and J usage is TRBJ2-3, with 8 bases that match TRBD2. Germline V gene lookup returns CDR1 SQVTM and CDR2 ANQGSEA. Trimming at V came to 4 bases and at J to 0 bases, leaving 9 bases not matched to a gene. This CDR3 contains 16 residues. As DNA, the CDR3 is TGCAGCGTTGTTCTAGCGGGCCGGAGTAGCACAGATACGCAGTATTTT. Amino acids: CSVVLAGRSSTDTQYF.